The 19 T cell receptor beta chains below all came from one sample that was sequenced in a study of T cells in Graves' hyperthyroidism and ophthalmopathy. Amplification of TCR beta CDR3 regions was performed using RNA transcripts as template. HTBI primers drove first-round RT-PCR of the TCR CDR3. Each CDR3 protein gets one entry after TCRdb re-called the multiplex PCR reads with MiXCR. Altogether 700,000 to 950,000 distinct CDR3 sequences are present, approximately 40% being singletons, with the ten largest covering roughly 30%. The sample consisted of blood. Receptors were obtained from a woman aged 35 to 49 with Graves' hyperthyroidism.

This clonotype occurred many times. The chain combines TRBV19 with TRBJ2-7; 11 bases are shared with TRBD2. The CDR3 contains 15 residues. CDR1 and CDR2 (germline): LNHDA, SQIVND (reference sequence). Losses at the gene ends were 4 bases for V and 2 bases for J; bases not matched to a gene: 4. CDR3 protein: CASSTGLAAPYEQYF. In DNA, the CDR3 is TGTGCCAGTAGTACGGGACTAGCGGCGCCCTACGAGCAGTACTTC.

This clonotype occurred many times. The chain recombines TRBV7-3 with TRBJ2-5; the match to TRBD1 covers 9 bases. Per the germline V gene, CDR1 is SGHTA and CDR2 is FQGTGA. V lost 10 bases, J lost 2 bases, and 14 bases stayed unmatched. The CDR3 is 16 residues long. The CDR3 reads CATAAPGGQGQETQYF. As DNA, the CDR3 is TGTGCCACCGCCGCCCCGGGCGGACAGGGGCAAGAGACCCAGTACTTC.

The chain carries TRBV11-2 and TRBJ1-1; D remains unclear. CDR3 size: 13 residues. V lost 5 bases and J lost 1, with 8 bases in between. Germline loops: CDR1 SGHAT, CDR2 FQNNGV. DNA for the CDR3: TGTGCCAGCAGCACTCCCGAGAACACTGAAGCTTTCTTT. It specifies CASSTPENTEAFF.

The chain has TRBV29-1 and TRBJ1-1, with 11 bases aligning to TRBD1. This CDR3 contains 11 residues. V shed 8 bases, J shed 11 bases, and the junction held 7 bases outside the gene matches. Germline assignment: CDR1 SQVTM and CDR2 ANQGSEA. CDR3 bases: TGCAGCTGCGGCGGGACAGGGGGTGCTTTCTTT. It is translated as CSCGGTGGAFF.

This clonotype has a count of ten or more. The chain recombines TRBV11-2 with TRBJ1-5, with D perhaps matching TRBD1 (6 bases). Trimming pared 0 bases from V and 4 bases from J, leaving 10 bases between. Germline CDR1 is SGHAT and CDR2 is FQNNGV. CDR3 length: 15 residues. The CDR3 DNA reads TGTGCCAGCAGCTTAGATGTGCAGGGGAATCAGCCCCAGCATTTT. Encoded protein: CASSLDVQGNQPQHF. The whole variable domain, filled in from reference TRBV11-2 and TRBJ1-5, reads EAGVAQSPRYKIIEKRQSVAFWCNPISGHATLYWYQQILGQGPKLLIQFQNNGVVDDSQLPKDRFSAERLKGVDSTLKIQPAKLEDSAVYLCASSLDVQGNQPQHFGDGTRLSIL.

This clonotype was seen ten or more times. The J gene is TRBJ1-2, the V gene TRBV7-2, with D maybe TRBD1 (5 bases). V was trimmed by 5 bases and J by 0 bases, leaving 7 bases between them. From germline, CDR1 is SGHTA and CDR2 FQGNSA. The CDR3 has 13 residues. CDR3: CASSPGPNYGYTF. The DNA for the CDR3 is TGTGCCAGCAGCCCGGGACCTAACTATGGCTACACCTTC.

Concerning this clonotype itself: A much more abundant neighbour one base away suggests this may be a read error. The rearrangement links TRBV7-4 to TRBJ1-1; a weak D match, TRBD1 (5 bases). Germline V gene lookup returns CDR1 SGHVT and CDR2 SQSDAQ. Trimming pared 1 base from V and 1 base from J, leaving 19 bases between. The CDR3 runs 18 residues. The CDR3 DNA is TGTGCCAGCAGCTTAGTACCCCCACCTTGGGGGACGAACACTGAAGCTTTCTTT. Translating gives CASSLVPPPWGTNTEAFF.

The CDR3 DNA reads as TGTGCCAGTAGTGTGGACAGGGGAACCCATGAAAAACTGTTTTTT. Amino acid sequence: CASSVDRGTHEKLFF. The J gene is TRBJ1-4, the V gene TRBV19, with 9 bases matching TRBD1. Germline V gene lookup returns CDR1 LNHDA and CDR2 SQIVND (reference sequence). With 5 bases clipped from V and 6 bases from J, the junction kept 7 bases outside the gene matches. The CDR3 loop spans 15 amino acids.

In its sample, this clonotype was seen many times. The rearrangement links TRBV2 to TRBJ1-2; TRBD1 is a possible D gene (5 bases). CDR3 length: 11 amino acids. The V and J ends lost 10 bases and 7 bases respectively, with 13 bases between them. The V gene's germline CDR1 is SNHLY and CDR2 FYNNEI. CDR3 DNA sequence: TGTGCCATCACTGGGGCGATTGGCTACACCTTC. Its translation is CAITGAIGYTF.

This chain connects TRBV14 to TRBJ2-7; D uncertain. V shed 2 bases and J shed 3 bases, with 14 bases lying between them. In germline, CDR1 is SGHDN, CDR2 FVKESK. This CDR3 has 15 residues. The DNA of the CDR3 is TGTGCCAGCAGCCAACGGGCAGGCCCCCTCTACGAGCAGTACTTC. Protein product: CASSQRAGPLYEQYF.

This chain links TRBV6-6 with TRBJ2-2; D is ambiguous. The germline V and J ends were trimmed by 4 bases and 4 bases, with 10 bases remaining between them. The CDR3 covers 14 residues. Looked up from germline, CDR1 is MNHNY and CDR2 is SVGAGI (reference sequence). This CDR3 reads CASSLRTFTGELFF. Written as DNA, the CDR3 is TGTGCCAGCAGTTTAAGGACGTTCACCGGGGAGCTGTTTTTT.

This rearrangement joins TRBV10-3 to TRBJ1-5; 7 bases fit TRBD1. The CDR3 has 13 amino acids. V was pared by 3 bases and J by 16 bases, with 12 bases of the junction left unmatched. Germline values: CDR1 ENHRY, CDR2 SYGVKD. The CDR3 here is CAISDKTGIGQHF. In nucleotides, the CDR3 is TGTGCCATCAGTGACAAGACAGGGATAGGCCAACATTTT.

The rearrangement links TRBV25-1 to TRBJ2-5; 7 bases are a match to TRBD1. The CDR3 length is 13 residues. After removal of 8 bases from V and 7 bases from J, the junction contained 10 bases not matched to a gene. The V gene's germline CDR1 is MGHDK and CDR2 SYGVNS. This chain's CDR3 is CASSLQGQSTQYF. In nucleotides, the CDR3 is TGTGCCAGCTCACTTCAGGGACAGTCGACCCAGTACTTC.

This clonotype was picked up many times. CDR3 sequence reads: CASSSTGTYEQYF. The CDR3 DNA sequence: TGTGCCAGCAGTTCCACAGGAACCTACGAGCAGTACTTC. V usage is TRBV6-6 and J usage is TRBJ2-7, with D perhaps matching TRBD1 (5 bases). There are 13 residues in the CDR3. Germline lookup yields CDR1 MNHNY and CDR2 SVGAGI (reference sequence). V was trimmed by 4 bases and J by 2 bases, leaving 9 bases between them.

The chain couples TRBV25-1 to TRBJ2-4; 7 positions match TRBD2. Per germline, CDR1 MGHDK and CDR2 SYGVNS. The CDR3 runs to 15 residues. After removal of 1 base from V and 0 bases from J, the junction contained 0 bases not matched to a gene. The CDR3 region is CASSESGGAKNIQYF. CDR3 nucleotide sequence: TGTGCCAGCAGTGAATCGGGAGGAGCCAAAAACATTCAGTACTTC.

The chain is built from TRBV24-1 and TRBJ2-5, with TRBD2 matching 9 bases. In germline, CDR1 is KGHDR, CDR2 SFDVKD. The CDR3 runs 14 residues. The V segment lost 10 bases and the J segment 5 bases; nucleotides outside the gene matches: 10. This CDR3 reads CATQAGGIGETQYF. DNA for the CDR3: TGTGCCACTCAGGCGGGAGGGATCGGGGAGACCCAGTACTTC.

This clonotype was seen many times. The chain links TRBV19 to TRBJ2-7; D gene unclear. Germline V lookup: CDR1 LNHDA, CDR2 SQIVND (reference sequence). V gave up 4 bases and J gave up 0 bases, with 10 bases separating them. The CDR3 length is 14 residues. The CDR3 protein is CASSTGRSSYEQYF. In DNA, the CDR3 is TGTGCCAGTAGTACCGGACGGAGCTCCTACGAGCAGTACTTC.

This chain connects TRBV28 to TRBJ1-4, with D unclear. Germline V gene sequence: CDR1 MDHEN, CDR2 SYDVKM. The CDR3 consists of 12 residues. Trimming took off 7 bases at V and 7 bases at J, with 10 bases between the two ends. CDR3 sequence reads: CASTGSVEKLFF. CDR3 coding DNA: TGTGCCAGCACTGGTTCGGTTGAAAAACTGTTTTTT.

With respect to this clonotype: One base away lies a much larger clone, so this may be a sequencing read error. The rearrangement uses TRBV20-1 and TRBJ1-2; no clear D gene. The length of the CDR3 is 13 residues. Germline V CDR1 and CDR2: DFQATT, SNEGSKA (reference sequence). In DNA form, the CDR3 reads TGCGGTGCTCCTCCCCAGTCGGGGTATGGCTACACCTTC. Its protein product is CGAPPQSGYGYTF.